This passage covers 5 T cell receptor beta chains from one sample sequenced in a study of sequential checkpoint blockade in melanoma. Regarding treatment: randomized to nivolumab then ipilimumab (arm A) or the reverse (arm B). Sequencing was performed with immunoSEQ multiplex PCR; in TCRdb, only in-frame clones are kept and a portion is missing. This table has 2,000 to 2,500 clones, approximately 22% appearing once. Sequencing was performed on tumor tissue (inferred from file names), taken from a patient given nivolumab and ipilimumab in sequence. These receptors all come from a human donor with melanoma.

This clone was detected a few times. CDR3 nucleotide sequence: TGTGCCAGCAGTCAAGGGCTTTACTCTGGAAACACCATATATTTT. This encodes CASSQGLYSGNTIYF. The chain recombines TRBV28 with TRBJ1-3; D is ambiguous. The CDR3 runs to 15 residues. The V gene lost 5 bases and the J gene lost 0 bases, with 11 bases spanning the gap. Germline CDR1 is MDHEN and CDR2 is SYDVKM. Looking up the rest from reference TRBV28 and TRBJ1-3 gives the full variable domain: DVKVTQSSRYLVKRTGEKVFLECVQDMDHENMFWYRQDPGLGLRLIYFSYDVKMKEKGDIPEGYSVSREKKERFSLILESASTNQTSMYLCASSQGLYSGNTIYFGEGSWLTVV.

This clone was seen a handful of times. This rearrangement joins TRBV28 to TRBJ1-1; 7 bases are shared with TRBD1. V dropped 4 bases and J dropped 0; count of bases not matched to a gene: 8. Germline V gene lookup returns CDR1 MDHEN and CDR2 SYDVKM. The CDR3 extends over 16 amino acids. CDR3 sequence reads: CASSWPGGRLNTEAFF. In nucleotides, the CDR3 is TGTGCCAGCAGTTGGCCAGGGGGTAGGTTGAACACTGAAGCTTTCTTT.

This clone was recorded a few times. The rearrangement links TRBV28 to TRBJ1-1; no clear D gene. The CDR3 length is 14 residues. Per germline, CDR1 MDHEN and CDR2 SYDVKM. The germline V and J ends were trimmed by 2 bases and 0 bases, with 7 bases remaining between them. Written as DNA, the CDR3 is TGTGCCAGCAGTTTAGTGTTCATGAACACTGAAGCTTTCTTT. Translation: CASSLVFMNTEAFF.

This clone is categorized as medium-sized (0.01 to 0.1%). J is TRBJ2-7 and V is TRBV11-3; 8 bases map to TRBD1. CDR1 and CDR2 (germline): SGHNT, YENEEA. The CDR3 runs to 14 residues. Germline trimming cut 4 bases from V and 3 bases from J; bases unmatched to any gene: 5. The CDR3, as DNA: TGTGCCAGCAGCTGGGACAGGATTATCTACGAGCAGTACTTC. It translates to CASSWDRIIYEQYF.

Relative to its sample, this clone is medium-sized. The chain combines TRBV11-3 with TRBJ2-3, with TRBD1 matching 10 bases. Germline V gene data show CDR1 as SGHNT and CDR2 as YENEEA. V dropped 5 bases and J dropped 5; count of bases not matched to a gene: 7. The CDR3 has 15 amino acids. The DNA for the CDR3 is TGTGCCAGCAGCCGACAGGGGACAGGGGAAGATACGCAGTATTTT. Encoded protein: CASSRQGTGEDTQYF.